The clone carrying this T cell receptor beta chain was found a few times. Its antigen is unidentified. The source of the sample is a study of blood T cells in healthy people across ages. Points from the study as a whole: Per million T cells, TCR beta diversity dropped about linearly as age rose. Higher diversity, along with more naive CD4+ cells, distinguished long-lived donors from aged donors.

V lost 7 bases to trimming and J lost 4 bases, with 15 bases between them. The length of the CDR3 is 14 residues. With each sample, at least 5 micrograms of total RNA were extracted. A second about 6 to 12 cycle PCR used barcoded and J-beta primers. Using its own MiXCR run on the 5' RACE reads, TCRdb lists one record per CDR3 protein. The sample consists of some 1 million distinct CDR3 sequences, 40% to 45% of them appearing once. The material sequenced was blood. The sequence came from a woman in her sixties in good health. The chain joins TRBV12-3 or TRBV12-4 to TRBJ2-3; TRBD2 is a possible D gene (6 bases). For the CDR3, the DNA is TGTGCCAGCACTTTTCTGGGGAGGCCAGATACGCAGTATTTT. It codes for CASTFLGRPDTQYF.